This T cell receptor (beta chain) was recovered during a study of blood T cell repertoires in COVID-19. Study-wide context: Samples representing acute and convalescent COVID-19 were sourced from the United States, Italy and Spain. The analysed material was cDNA or gDNA that came from T cells, B-cell-depleted T cells, or PBMCs.

This clone was observed a handful of times. Per the authors' pipeline: Amplified reference gene primers provided the basis for estimating nucleated cell counts. The method was immunoSEQ multiplex PCR; TCRdb's version includes in-frame clones alone and lacks a portion of them. Clone size and the V and J calls come from that table; the DNA yielded D and trimming. This table holds 130,000 to 150,000 clones, over 80% found once. Deletions cut 6 bases from V and 2 bases from J, with 13 bases between. Germline V gene sequence: CDR1 SNHLY, CDR2 FYNNEI. The CDR3 has 15 amino acids. The chain joins TRBV2 to TRBJ2-2; a weak D match, TRBD2 (5 bases). This clonotype originated in a woman in her thirties or forties with active or convalescent COVID-19. Source material: peripheral blood. The DNA for the CDR3 is TGTGCCAGCAGAGCCCGGGGTATTAACACCGGGGAGCTGTTTTTT. Its protein product is CASRARGINTGELFF.